The sequence of this T cell receptor beta chain was determined in a study of cytomegalovirus exposure and HLA in healthy donors. Vbeta (60) and Jbeta (13) primers were used in the PCR. Measured with immunoSEQ multiplex PCR; TCRdb has only the in-frame clones, and not every one. This sample yields some 84,000 clones, of which more than 70% are seen a single time; just under 2.5% belongs to the top ten. This CDR3 spans 17 amino acids. Germline-derived CDR1 and CDR2 are SGHAT and FQNNGV. This clone was seen just once. At one of its ends the junction is not consistent with the germline gene, which may arise from a read error.

This TCR was sampled from a male donor in good health and CMV-seropositive. Sequenced sample: PBMCs. V usage is TRBV11-2 and J usage is TRBJ2-6; 15 nucleotides line up with TRBD2. The CDR3 sequence: CDSRGLAGGPGANVLTF. CDR3 nucleotide sequence: TGTGACAGCAGGGGACTAGCGGGAGGACCTGGGGCCAACGTCCTGACTTTC.